The clone carrying this T cell receptor (beta chain) was counted at least ten times. Together with a sample-barcoded 5' primer, a J-beta primer mix was included in a second PCR lasting about 7 to 11 cycles. Every cDNA molecule bore a tag from a template-switch adaptor containing 12 random nucleotides. TCRdb re-derived calls from the 5' RACE reads in MiXCR, one entry per CDR3 protein. This sample has about 570,000 distinct CDR3 sequences, with approximately 25% found just once. These data belong to a study of blood T cells in healthy people across ages. The CDR3 consists of 15 residues. Per the germline V gene, CDR1 is DFQATT and CDR2 is SNEGSKA (reference sequence). With 5 bases clipped from V and 4 bases from J, the junction kept 9 bases outside the gene matches.

The genes are TRBV20-1 and TRBJ2-7, with 12 bases fitting TRBD2. The receptor was isolated from a woman between 70 and 85 years old in good health. Sample: blood. The CDR3 DNA is TGCAGTGCTCACAAGACTAGCGGGGGACAATACGAGCAGTACTTC. The encoded protein is CSAHKTSGGQYEQYF.